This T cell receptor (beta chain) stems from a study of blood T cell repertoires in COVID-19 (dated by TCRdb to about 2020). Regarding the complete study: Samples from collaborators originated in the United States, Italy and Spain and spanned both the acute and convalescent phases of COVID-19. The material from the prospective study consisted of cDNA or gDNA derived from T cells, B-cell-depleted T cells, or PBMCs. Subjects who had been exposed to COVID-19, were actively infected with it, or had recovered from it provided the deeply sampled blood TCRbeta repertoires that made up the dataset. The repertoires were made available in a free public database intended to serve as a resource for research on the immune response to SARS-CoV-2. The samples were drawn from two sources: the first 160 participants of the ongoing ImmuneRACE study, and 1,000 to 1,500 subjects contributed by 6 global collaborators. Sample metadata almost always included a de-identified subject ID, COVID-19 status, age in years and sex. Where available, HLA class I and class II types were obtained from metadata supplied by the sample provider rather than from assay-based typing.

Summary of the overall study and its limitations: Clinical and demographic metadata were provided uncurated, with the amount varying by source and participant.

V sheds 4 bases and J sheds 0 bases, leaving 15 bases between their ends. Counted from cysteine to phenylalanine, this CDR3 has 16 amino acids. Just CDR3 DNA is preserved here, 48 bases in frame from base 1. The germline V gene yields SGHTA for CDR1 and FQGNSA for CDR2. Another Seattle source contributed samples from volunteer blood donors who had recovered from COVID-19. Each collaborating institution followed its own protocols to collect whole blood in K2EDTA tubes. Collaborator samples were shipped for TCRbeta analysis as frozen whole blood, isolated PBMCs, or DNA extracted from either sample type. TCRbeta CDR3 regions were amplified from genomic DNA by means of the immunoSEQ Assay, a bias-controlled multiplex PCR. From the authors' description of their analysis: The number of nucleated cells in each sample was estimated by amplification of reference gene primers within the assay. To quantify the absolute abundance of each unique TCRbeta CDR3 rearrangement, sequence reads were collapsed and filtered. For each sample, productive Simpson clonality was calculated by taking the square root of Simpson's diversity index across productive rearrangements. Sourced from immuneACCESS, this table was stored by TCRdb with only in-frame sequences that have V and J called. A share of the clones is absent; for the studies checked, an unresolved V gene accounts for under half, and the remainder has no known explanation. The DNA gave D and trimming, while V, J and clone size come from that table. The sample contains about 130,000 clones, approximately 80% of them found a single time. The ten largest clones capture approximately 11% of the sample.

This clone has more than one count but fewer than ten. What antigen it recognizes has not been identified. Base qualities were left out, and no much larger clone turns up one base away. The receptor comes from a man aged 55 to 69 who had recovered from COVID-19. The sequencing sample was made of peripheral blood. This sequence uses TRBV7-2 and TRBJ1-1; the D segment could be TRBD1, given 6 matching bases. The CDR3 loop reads CASSSRGGTLNTEAFF. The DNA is TGTGCCAGCAGCTCCCGGGGGGGGACATTGAACACTGAAGCTTTCTTT.